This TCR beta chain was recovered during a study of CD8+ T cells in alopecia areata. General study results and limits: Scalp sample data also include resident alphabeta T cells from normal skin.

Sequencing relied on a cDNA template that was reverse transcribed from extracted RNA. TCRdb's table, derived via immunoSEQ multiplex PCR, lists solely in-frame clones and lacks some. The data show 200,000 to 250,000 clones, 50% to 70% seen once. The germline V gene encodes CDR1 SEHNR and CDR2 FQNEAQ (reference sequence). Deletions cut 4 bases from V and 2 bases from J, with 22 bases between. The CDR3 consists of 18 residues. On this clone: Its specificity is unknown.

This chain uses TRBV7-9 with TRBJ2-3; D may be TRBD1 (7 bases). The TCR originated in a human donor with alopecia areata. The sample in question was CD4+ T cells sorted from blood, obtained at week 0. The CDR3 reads CASSSLNEAGGITDTQYF. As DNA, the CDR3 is TGTGCCAGCAGCTCCCTAAATGAAGCAGGGGGGATCACAGATACGCAGTATTTT.